Shown below are 5 T cell receptor beta chains from a single sample sequenced in a study of cytomegalovirus exposure and HLA in healthy donors. In the PCR, 60 Vbeta and 13 Jbeta primers were used. Measured with immunoSEQ multiplex PCR; TCRdb has only the in-frame clones, and not every one. This sample has around 150,000 clones, with less than 90% found just once. Sequencing was performed on PBMCs. These receptors were taken from a young woman in good health and CMV-seronegative.

The chain recombines TRBV18 with TRBJ2-7; 8 bases fit TRBD1. The germline CDR1 and CDR2 sequences are KGHSH and LQKENI. This CDR3 has 14 residues. The V and J ends lost 3 bases and 0 bases, in that order; junction bases with no gene match: 1. CDR3 nucleotides: TGTGCCAGCTCACCCGGGACAGGCTCCTACGAGCAGTACTTC. Protein sequence: CASSPGTGSYEQYF. The full variable domain, rest sourced from reference TRBV18 and TRBJ2-7, is NAGVMQNPRHLVRRRGQEARLRCSPMKGHSHVYWYRQLPEEGLKFMVYLQKENIIDESGMPKERFSAEFPKEGPSILRIQQVVRGDSAAYFCASSPGTGSYEQYFGPGTRLTVT.

This chain connects TRBV7-2 to TRBJ1-2; the match to TRBD1 covers 7 bases. The trim removed 5 bases at V and 4 bases at J, leaving 4 bases unmatched. Germline CDR1 is SGHTA and CDR2 is FQGNSA. The CDR3 totals 13 residues. This CDR3 reads CASSRQGTYGYTF. CDR3 DNA: TGTGCCAGCAGCCGACAGGGAACCTATGGCTACACCTTC. The full variable domain, with the rest looked up from reference TRBV7-2 and TRBJ1-2, is GAGVSQSPSNKVTEKGKDVELRCDPISGHTALYWYRQSLGQGLEFLIYFQGNSAPDKSGLPSDRFSAERTGGSVSTLTIQRTQQEDSAVYLCASSRQGTYGYTFGSGTRLTVV.

CDR3 loop: CASSTGAGTGGFNEQFF. The CDR3 nucleotides are TGTGCCAGTAGTACCGGAGCCGGGACAGGGGGGTTCAATGAGCAGTTCTTC. The rearrangement joins TRBV19 to TRBJ2-1, with 11 bases lining up with TRBD1. Germline CDR1 LNHDA, CDR2 SQIVND (reference sequence). The length of the CDR3 is 17 residues. Losses at the gene ends were 4 bases for V and 6 bases for J; bases not matched to a gene: 11.

This chain links TRBV7-3 with TRBJ2-7; the D gene is possibly TRBD2 (6 bases). The germline gives CDR1 SGHTA, CDR2 FQGTGA. The CDR3 loop spans 14 amino acids. V dropped 4 bases and J dropped 4 bases, with 14 bases sitting between them. CDR3 region: CASSSEPLAYEQYF. CDR3 DNA: TGTGCCAGCAGCTCCGAACCGCTAGCGTACGAGCAGTACTTC.

This chain connects TRBV9 to TRBJ2-5, with TRBD2 matching 13 bases. The V gene end was trimmed by 0 bases and the J gene end by 5 bases; junction bases not matched to a gene: 10. Per the germline V gene, CDR1 is SGDLS and CDR2 is YYNGEE. The CDR3 spans 18 residues. The CDR3 loop reads CASSVGARLAGGRETQYF. CDR3 nucleotide sequence: TGTGCCAGCAGCGTAGGAGCGCGACTAGCGGGGGGTCGGGAGACCCAGTACTTC.